The rows below give T cell receptor beta chains drawn from one sample of a study of radiotherapy plus CTLA-4 blockade in lung cancer. Sequencing was performed with immunoSEQ multiplex PCR; in TCRdb, only in-frame clones are kept and a portion is missing. The sample includes about 49,000 clones, roughly 81% seen only once; the top ten take 28%. This specimen consisted of peripheral blood, obtained from a patient treated with radiotherapy plus ipilimumab. These receptors came from a human donor with non-small cell lung cancer whose response to radiotherapy plus ipilimumab could not be evaluated. CDR3s include the opening cysteine and the closing phenylalanine or tryptophan. The D gene is left open where the match is weak. Only part of the rows carry a size: once, few, many, or a class if the clone is expanded.

v_gene: TRBV2
d_gene: NA
abundance: NA
j_gene: TRBJ2-7
CDR3nt: TGTGCCAGCAGTGGACAGGAGAGCTCCTACGAGCAGTACTTC
CDR3aa: CASSGQESSYEQYF

v_gene: TRBV27
d_gene: TRBD1
abundance: NA
j_gene: TRBJ1-1
CDR3nt: TGTGCCAGCAACCCAACAGGGGGCAGGACTGAAGCTTTCTTT
CDR3aa: CASNPTGGRTEAFF

v_gene: TRBV6-6
d_gene: NA
abundance: NA
j_gene: TRBJ1-2
CDR3nt: TGTGCCAGCAGTTACTCGACCCCCGGGGATGGCTACACCTTC
CDR3aa: CASSYSTPGDGYTF

v_gene: TRBV11-2
d_gene: NA
abundance: once
j_gene: TRBJ1-2
CDR3nt: TGTGCCAGCAGCGTAGACAGTAACTATGGCTACACCTTC
CDR3aa: CASSVDSNYGYTF

v_gene: TRBV28
d_gene: NA
abundance: NA
j_gene: TRBJ2-6
CDR3nt: TGTGCCAGCAGTTTGACAGGATCATGGGGGGCCAACGTCCTGACTTTC
CDR3aa: CASSLTGSWGANVLTF

v_gene: TRBV6-5
d_gene: NA
abundance: NA
j_gene: TRBJ2-1
CDR3nt: TGTGCCAGCCGGTCCGGAGCTAATGAGCAGTTCTTC
CDR3aa: CASRSGANEQFF

v_gene: TRBV27
d_gene: TRBD2
abundance: NA
j_gene: TRBJ2-1
CDR3nt: TGTGCCAGCAGTTGGCGGGAGGGGTCCTACAATGAGCAGTTCTTC
CDR3aa: CASSWREGSYNEQFF

v_gene: TRBV27
d_gene: TRBD1
abundance: NA
j_gene: TRBJ1-1
CDR3nt: TGTGCCAGCAGTTTCAGGGGGCAAGGCACTGAAGCTTTCTTT
CDR3aa: CASSFRGQGTEAFF

v_gene: TRBV7-3
d_gene: NA
abundance: NA
j_gene: TRBJ2-1
CDR3nt: TGTGCCAGCAGTTTGGTGGCCGCTGAGCAGTTCTTC
CDR3aa: CASSLVAAEQFF

v_gene: TRBV19
d_gene: NA
abundance: once
j_gene: TRBJ2-7
CDR3nt: TGTGCCAGTAGTATACAGACAGGCCCCGAGCAGTACTTC
CDR3aa: CASSIQTGPEQYF

v_gene: TRBV5-1
d_gene: NA
abundance: NA
j_gene: TRBJ2-1
CDR3nt: TGCGCCAGCACCTTTACCGCGGGGTCCCCGTACAATGAGCAGTTCTTC
CDR3aa: CASTFTAGSPYNEQFF

v_gene: TRBV6-1
d_gene: TRBD1
abundance: few
j_gene: TRBJ2-7
CDR3nt: TGTGCCAGCAGCGACAGGGTTCTACGGGAGCAGTACTTC
CDR3aa: CASSDRVLREQYF

v_gene: TRBV28
d_gene: NA
abundance: NA
j_gene: TRBJ2-7
CDR3nt: TGTGCCAGCCCCGACACGGACGAGCAGTACTTC
CDR3aa: CASPDTDEQYF

v_gene: TRBV18
d_gene: NA
abundance: NA
j_gene: TRBJ2-5
CDR3nt: TGTGCCAGCTCACCTAACAGGGAAGAGACCCAGTACTTC
CDR3aa: CASSPNREETQYF

v_gene: TRBV7-2
d_gene: NA
abundance: few
j_gene: TRBJ2-3
CDR3nt: TGTGCCAGCAGCTTAGTAGGGGCCGGGACTAGCACAGATACGCAGTATTTT
CDR3aa: CASSLVGAGTSTDTQYF

v_gene: TRBV5-4
d_gene: TRBD1
abundance: NA
j_gene: TRBJ1-2
CDR3nt: TGTGCCAGCAGAAAGAATCGGGACAGCCTGCTCTATGGCTACACCTTC
CDR3aa: CASRKNRDSLLYGYTF

v_gene: TRBV6-1
d_gene: TRBD2
abundance: NA
j_gene: TRBJ2-5
CDR3nt: TGTGCCAGCAGCTTGGCGGGAGAACAGACCCAGTACTTC
CDR3aa: CASSLAGEQTQYF

v_gene: TRBV4-1
d_gene: TRBD2
abundance: NA
j_gene: TRBJ2-3
CDR3nt: TGCGCCAGCAGCCAAGAGCTAGCGGGAGTAACAGATACGCAGTATTTT
CDR3aa: CASSQELAGVTDTQYF

v_gene: TRBV29-1
d_gene: TRBD2
abundance: NA
j_gene: TRBJ2-3
CDR3nt: TGCAGCGTTGAGGTGGGGGGCGGGAGGTTAACAGATACGCAGTATTTT
CDR3aa: CSVEVGGGRLTDTQYF

v_gene: TRBV28
d_gene: NA
abundance: NA
j_gene: TRBJ1-5
CDR3nt: TGTGCCAGCAGTTTCCGGAGTTATTATGGCAATCAGCCCCAGCATTTT
CDR3aa: CASSFRSYYGNQPQHF

v_gene: TRBV28
d_gene: NA
abundance: NA
j_gene: TRBJ1-5
CDR3nt: TGTGCCAGCAGTACCAGAGGTAGTCAGCCCCAGCATTTT
CDR3aa: CASSTRGSQPQHF

v_gene: TRBV4-3
d_gene: NA
abundance: NA
j_gene: TRBJ1-1
CDR3nt: TGCGCCAGCAGCCAAGTATTAGGGGTGAACACTGAAGCTTTCTTT
CDR3aa: CASSQVLGVNTEAFF

v_gene: TRBV5-1
d_gene: NA
abundance: NA
j_gene: TRBJ1-1
CDR3nt: TGCGCCAGCAGCTTGTTCTTCCTGGGACAAGAAGCTTTCTTT
CDR3aa: CASSLFFLGQEAFF

v_gene: TRBV2
d_gene: NA
abundance: few
j_gene: TRBJ1-1
CDR3nt: TGTGCCAGCAGCATGGAGGGCAGTACTGAAGCTTTCTTT
CDR3aa: CASSMEGSTEAFF

v_gene: TRBV4-1
d_gene: NA
abundance: NA
j_gene: TRBJ1-2
CDR3nt: TGCGCCAGCAGCCAGATAGTAGCGGGTGGCTACACCTTC
CDR3aa: CASSQIVAGGYTF

v_gene: TRBV9
d_gene: NA
abundance: NA
j_gene: TRBJ2-1
CDR3nt: TGTGCCAGCAGCCCGGGATTATCCGGAAATGAGCAGTTCTTC
CDR3aa: CASSPGLSGNEQFF

v_gene: TRBV7-6
d_gene: NA
abundance: once
j_gene: TRBJ2-7
CDR3nt: TGTGCCAGCAGCTTAACAGGGACCTCCTACGAGCAGTACTTC
CDR3aa: CASSLTGTSYEQYF

v_gene: TRBV27
d_gene: TRBD2
abundance: NA
j_gene: TRBJ2-1
CDR3nt: TGTGCCAGCGGACTAGCTTCCTACAATGAGCAGTTCTTC
CDR3aa: CASGLASYNEQFF

v_gene: TRBV4-3
d_gene: TRBD2
abundance: once
j_gene: TRBJ2-7
CDR3nt: TGCGCCAGCAGCGCATCCCGGGGGGGCGGCGAGCAGTACTTC
CDR3aa: CASSASRGGGEQYF

v_gene: TRBV28
d_gene: TRBD1
abundance: NA
j_gene: TRBJ1-1
CDR3nt: TGTGCCGCACCCCCGACAGGGGGCGCGTTTACTGAAGCTTTCTTT
CDR3aa: CAAPPTGGAFTEAFF